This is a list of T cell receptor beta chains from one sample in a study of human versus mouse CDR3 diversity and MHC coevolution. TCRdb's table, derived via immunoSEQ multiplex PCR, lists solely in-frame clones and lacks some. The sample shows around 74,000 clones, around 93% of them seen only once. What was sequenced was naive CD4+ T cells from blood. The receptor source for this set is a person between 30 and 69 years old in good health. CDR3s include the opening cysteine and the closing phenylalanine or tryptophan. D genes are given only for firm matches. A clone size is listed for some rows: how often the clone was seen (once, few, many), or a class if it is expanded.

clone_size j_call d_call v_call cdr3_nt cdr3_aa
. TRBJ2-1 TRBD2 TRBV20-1 TGCAGTGTTTTGGCGGGAGTGCAGTTCTTC CSVLAGVQFF
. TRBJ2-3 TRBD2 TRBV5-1 TGCGCCAGCAGCTTGTCGGTCGGGGGGGCCGATTCCCATACGCAGTATTTT CASSLSVGGADSHTQYF
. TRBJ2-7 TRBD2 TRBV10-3 TGTGCCATCAGCGGGGGGGCCCTCTACGAGCAGTACTTC CAISGGALYEQYF
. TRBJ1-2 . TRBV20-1 TGCAGTTCCAGGGAAGGCTACACCTTC CSSREGYTF
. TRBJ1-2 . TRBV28 TGTGCCAGCAGTAGGACAACGCCCAGATATGGCTACACCTTC CASSRTTPRYGYTF
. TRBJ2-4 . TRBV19 TGTGCCAGTAGTATAGAGGCCCCCCTAGCCAAAAACATTCAGTACTTC CASSIEAPLAKNIQYF
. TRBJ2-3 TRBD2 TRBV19 TGTGCCAGTAGTACCCCTATGGGGAGCGGGAGGAGCACAGATACGCAGTATTTT CASSTPMGSGRSTDTQYF
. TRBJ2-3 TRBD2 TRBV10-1 TGCGCCAGCAGACCGGGACTAGCGGGTGGCACAGATACGCAGTATTTT CASRPGLAGGTDTQYF
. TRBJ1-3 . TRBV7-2 TGTGCCAGCAGCTTAGGGGGGGACCCGACCAACACCATATATTTT CASSLGGDPTNTIYF
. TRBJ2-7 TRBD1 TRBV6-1 TGTGCCAGCAGGGCGACAGGGTTAGCCTACGAGCAGTACTTC CASRATGLAYEQYF
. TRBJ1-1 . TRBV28 TGTGCCAGCCGACTCGGTATGTTAACTGAAGCTTTCTTT CASRLGMLTEAFF
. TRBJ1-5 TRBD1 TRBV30 TGTGCCTGGACCGGACAGGGGGCTGGAAAGCCCCAGCATTTT CAWTGQGAGKPQHF
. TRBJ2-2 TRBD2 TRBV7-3 TGTGCCAGCAGCTTAAGGGGGGGGAACACCGGGGAGCTGTTTTTT CASSLRGGNTGELFF
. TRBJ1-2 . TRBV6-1 TGTGCCAGCAAAGGAAGCGGGACACCGAATAGCTACACCTTC CASKGSGTPNSYTF
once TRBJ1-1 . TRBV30 TGTGCCTGGAGTGTACAGCCCCCTGAAGCTTTCTTT CAWSVQPPEAFF
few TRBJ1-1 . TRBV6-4 TGTGCCAGCACCGACACCACGAACACTGAAGCTTTCTTT CASTDTTNTEAFF
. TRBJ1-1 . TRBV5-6 TGTGCCAGCAGCTTGAGGGGGGAAGCTTTCTTT CASSLRGEAFF
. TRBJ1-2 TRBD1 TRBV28 TGTGCCAGCAGTTTAAACAGGGGGGGGAGTGGCTACACCTTC CASSLNRGGSGYTF
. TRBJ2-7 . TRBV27 TGTGCCAGCAGCCCAGGGGTCCCATGGATAGCCTCCTACGAGCAGTACTTC CASSPGVPWIASYEQYF
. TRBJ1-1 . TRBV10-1 TGCGCCAGCAGGTCGGGGTCGAACACTGAAGCTTTCTTT CASRSGSNTEAFF
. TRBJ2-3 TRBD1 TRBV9 TGTGCCAGCAGCCGCCCGACAGGGGGCGTCGCAGATACGCAGTATTTT CASSRPTGGVADTQYF
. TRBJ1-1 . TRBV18 TGTGCCAGCTCATCAAGACCTCTCCGTGAGGGCCAGACTGAAGCTTTCTTT CASSSRPLREGQTEAFF
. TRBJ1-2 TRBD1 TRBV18 TGTGCCAGCTCACCATCCGGGACAGGGGGCCTCTATGGCTACACCTTC CASSPSGTGGLYGYTF
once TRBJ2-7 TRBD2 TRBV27 TGTGCCAGCAGTCTAAACCCCCTAGCGGGAGGCGGCGAGCAGTACTTC CASSLNPLAGGGEQYF
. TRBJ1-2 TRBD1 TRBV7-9 TGTGCCAGCAGACCGACAGGGACGAACCATGGCTACACCTTC CASRPTGTNHGYTF
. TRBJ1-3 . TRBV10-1 TGCGCCAGCAGTGCAGGGATCCTTGGAAACACCATATATTTT CASSAGILGNTIYF
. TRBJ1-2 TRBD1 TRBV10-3 TGTGCCATCAGTGAGACGGGACAGCCTAACTATGGCTACACCTTC CAISETGQPNYGYTF
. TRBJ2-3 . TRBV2 TGTGCCAGCAGTCTAACCCTTACAGATACGCAGTATTTT CASSLTLTDTQYF
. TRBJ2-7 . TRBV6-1 TGTGCCAGCAAACCAGGGCTAGAAGTCTACGAGCAGTACTTC CASKPGLEVYEQYF
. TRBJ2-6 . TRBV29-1 TGCAGCGTTGCAGGTTTCTCTGGGGCCAACGTCCTGACTTTC CSVAGFSGANVLTF
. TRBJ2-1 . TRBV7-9 TGTGCCGTGCACCTCAGCTCCTACAATGAGCAGTTCTTC CAVHLSSYNEQFF
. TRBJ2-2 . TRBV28 TGTGCCAGCAAAGGGGGTTTTGAGCTGTTTTTT CASKGGFELFF
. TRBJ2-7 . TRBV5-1 TGCGCCAGCGGTCCTACAGGGCCCTACGAGCAGTACTTC CASGPTGPYEQYF
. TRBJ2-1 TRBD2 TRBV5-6 TGTGCCAGCACCGAGGGACTAGCGGGGGGTGAGCAGTTCTTC CASTEGLAGGEQFF
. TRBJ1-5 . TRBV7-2 TGTGCCAGCAGCGCCCCAGGGGGCAATCAGCCCCAGCATTTT CASSAPGGNQPQHF
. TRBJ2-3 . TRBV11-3 TGTGCCAGCAGCTTAGTTGGAGGGCGGGCAGATACGCAGTATTTT CASSLVGGRADTQYF
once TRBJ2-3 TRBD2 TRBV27 TGTGCCAGCAGTCGGACCGGGACTAGCGGGCATACGCAGTATTTT CASSRTGTSGHTQYF
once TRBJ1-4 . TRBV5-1 TGCGCCAGCAGGGGGGGGTTCCCCACAACTAATGAAAAACTGTTTTTT CASRGGFPTTNEKLFF
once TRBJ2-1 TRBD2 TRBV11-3 TGTGCCAGCAGCGCCCACCCTAGCGGGGGCCCCGGGGTGGAGCAGTTCTTC CASSAHPSGGPGVEQFF
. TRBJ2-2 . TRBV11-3 TGTGCCAGCAGCTACAGCGGGAACACCGGGGAGCTGTTTTTT CASSYSGNTGELFF
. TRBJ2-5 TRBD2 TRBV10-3 TGTGCCATCAGAACCAGCGGGGAAGAGACCCAGTACTTC CAIRTSGEETQYF